This T cell receptor (beta chain) was observed in a study of PD-L1 blockade in urothelial cancer. The wider study: Males with bladder-origin urothelial cancer constituted twenty-five of 29 patients.

Sequenced by immunoSEQ multiplex PCR; TCRdb stores in-frame clones only, minus some. The data hold approximately 83,000 clones, with approximately 82% observed a single time. Study-level findings and limits: Larger 3-week expansion of tumor-associated blood clones was seen in durable-benefit patients.

Germline CDR1 and CDR2: LNHDA and SQIVND (reference sequence). The CDR3 covers 13 residues. Trimming removed 5 bases from V and 12 bases from J; junction bases left unmatched: 11. The sample's time point: peripheral blood 6 weeks after treatment start. Concerning this clone itself: Its antigen remains unknown.

The input for sequencing was PBMCs, taken around atezolizumab (anti-PD-L1) treatment. The receptor comes from a man aged 70 or older with urothelial cancer. The chain links TRBV19 to TRBJ2-3; 7 nucleotides agree with TRBD1. CDR3 in DNA: TGTGCCAGTAGTGACCTCGGAGACAGGGACCAGTATTTT. Translated, it gives CASSDLGDRDQYF.